These 20 T cell receptor beta chains originate from one sample sequenced in a study of vaccination and CD4 T cells after COVID-19. These receptors have no identified antigens. Treatment defined: roughly 11-day PBMC culture with coronavirus spike peptide pools or control peptides (ViraFEST assay). Oncomine TCR Beta short-read sequencing was applied to DNA from cultured CD4+ T cells. MiXCR was run by TCRdb on the PCR reads, yielding one entry per CDR3 protein. This table has some 5,300 distinct CDR3 sequences, approximately 31% appearing once. This specimen consisted of CD4+ T cells from blood, cultured in vitro, obtained after SARS-CoV-2 vaccination. The source of these receptors is a human donor who had recovered from COVID-19.

The rearrangement links TRBV19 to TRBJ2-3, with D perhaps matching TRBD1 or TRBD2 (5 bases each). Germline V gene lookup returns CDR1 LNHDA and CDR2 SQIVND (reference sequence). Trimming shortened V by 10 bases and J by 1 base, and 15 bases separated the two germline ends. The CDR3 has 14 residues. This CDR3 reads CATRSRDGTDTQYF. CDR3 in DNA: TGTGCCACGCGGTCCAGGGACGGCACAGATACGCAGTATTTT.

This clonotype was found a few times. V is TRBV6-5 and J is TRBJ1-6; weak D call: TRBD1 (6 bases). V was trimmed by 0 bases and J by 7 bases, leaving 16 bases between them. This CDR3 region has 17 residues. Germline V gene sequence: CDR1 MNHEY, CDR2 SVGAGI. CDR3 DNA sequence: TGTGCCAGCAGTTACTCGAACTTAAACAGGGAGAATTCACCCCTCCACTTT. Its translation: CASSYSNLNRENSPLHF.

V is TRBV28 and J is TRBJ2-3; no definite D call. CDR3 length: 12 amino acids. V lost 6 bases, J lost 2 bases, and 6 bases lay in between. Germline V gene sequence: CDR1 MDHEN, CDR2 SYDVKM. The chain's CDR3 is CASSPFTDTQYF. Here the CDR3 DNA reads TGTGCCAGCAGCCCTTTCACAGATACGCAGTATTTT.

This clonotype was observed a handful of times. The chain is built from TRBV7-9 and TRBJ2-1; tentatively, D is TRBD2 (6 bases). The V gene lost 2 bases and the J gene lost 5 bases, with 13 bases spanning the gap. CDR3 length: 15 amino acids. Per the germline V gene, CDR1 is SEHNR and CDR2 is FQNEAQ (reference sequence). This CDR3 reads CASSLRGLGNNEQFF. The CDR3 DNA reads TGTGCCAGCAGCTTAAGGGGACTGGGAAACAATGAGCAGTTCTTC.

The rearrangement uses TRBV19 and TRBJ2-6; D not certain. CDR1 and CDR2 (germline): LNHDA, SQIVND (reference sequence). Trimming pared 4 bases from V and 0 bases from J, leaving 10 bases between. This CDR3 is 16 amino acids long. The CDR3 is CASSRGESSGANVLTF. The CDR3 nucleotides read TGTGCCAGTAGTAGGGGTGAGAGCTCTGGGGCCAACGTCCTGACTTTC.

This clonotype has a handful of counts. Mismatch with germline at one junction end may stem from a read error. V is TRBV7-7 and J is TRBJ2-7; a weak D match, TRBD1 (6 bases). The CDR3 spans 14 residues. CDR1 and CDR2 from the germline V gene are SSHAT and FNYEAQ (reference sequence). The DNA for the CDR3 is TGTGCTAGCAGCCCTACTACAGGGTCCTACGAGCAGTACTTC. This encodes CASSPTTGSYEQYF.

The chain combines TRBV6-5 with TRBJ2-7; TRBD1 matches 7 bases. The CDR3 consists of 14 residues. CDR1 MNHEY and CDR2 SVGAGI come from the germline V gene. Losses at the gene ends were 2 bases for V and 5 bases for J; bases not matched to a gene: 6. This chain's CDR3 is CASSYDRVSHEQYF. The CDR3 coding sequence is TGTGCCAGCAGTTACGACAGGGTTTCCCACGAGCAGTACTTC.

This clonotype came up a few times. The chain employs TRBV19 and TRBJ2-7, with D perhaps being TRBD1 or TRBD2 (5 bases each). The CDR3 runs to 15 residues. With 5 bases removed from V and 0 bases from J, the gap between germline ends came to 14 bases. Germline V CDR1 and CDR2: LNHDA, SQIVND (reference sequence). CDR3 amino acids: CASSLGTGSSYEQYF. The CDR3 region has the DNA TGTGCCAGTAGTTTAGGGACGGGCAGCTCCTACGAGCAGTACTTC. The entire variable domain, with the rest obtained from reference TRBV19 and TRBJ2-7, is as follows: DGGITQSPKYLFRKEGQNVTLSCEQNLNHDAMYWYRQDPGQGLRLIYYSQIVNDFQKGDIAEGYSVSREKKESFPLTVTSAQKNPTAFYLCASSLGTGSSYEQYFGPGTRLTVT.

This rearrangement joins TRBV10-1 to TRBJ2-7; D possibly matches TRBD1 or TRBD2 (5 bases each). CDR1 and CDR2 from the germline V gene are WNHNN and SYGVQD (reference sequence). The length of the CDR3 is 14 residues. V lost 3 bases, J lost 2 bases, and 11 bases lay in between. The CDR3 protein is CASSETPGPYEQYF. CDR3 sequence (DNA): TGCGCCAGCAGTGAAACTCCGGGGCCCTACGAGCAGTACTTC.

The chain couples TRBV7-9 to TRBJ2-7, with TRBD2 matching over 8 bases. CDR1 and CDR2 from the germline V gene are SEHNR and FQNEAQ (reference sequence). The length of the CDR3 is 15 residues. After removal of 4 bases from V and 2 bases from J, the junction contained 7 bases not matched to a gene. The CDR3 sequence is CASSSPGGKPYEQYF. Here the CDR3 DNA reads TGTGCCAGCAGCTCCCCGGGGGGGAAGCCCTACGAGCAGTACTTC.

This clonotype was recorded a few times. The chain uses TRBV28 and TRBJ1-5; D ambiguous. The V gene lost 7 bases and the J gene lost 0 bases, with 10 bases spanning the gap. In germline, CDR1 is MDHEN, CDR2 SYDVKM. This CDR3 region has 14 residues. CDR3 nucleotides: TGTGCCAGCATCGGAGGTTATAGCAATCAGCCCCAGCATTTT. This translates into CASIGGYSNQPQHF.

Here the CDR3 DNA reads TGTGCCAGCAGACGGACAGGGTGGCAGCCCCAGCATTTT. It is translated as CASRRTGWQPQHF. The V gene is TRBV2, the J gene TRBJ1-5; TRBD1 agrees at 8 bases. The CDR3 length is 13 residues. CDR1 is SNHLY and CDR2 is FYNNEI in the germline V gene. Trimming took 6 bases from V and 7 from J; bases not matched to a gene: 5.

Concerning this clonotype: This is likely a read error, given that the CDR3 carries no conserved phenylalanine or tryptophan at its end. This rearrangement joins TRBV7-8 to TRBJ2-3; D is unresolved. V was pared by 6 bases and J by 1 base, with 5 bases between. The CDR3 sequence is 12 residues long. Germline assignment: CDR1 SGHVS and CDR2 FQNEAQ. Here the CDR3 DNA reads TGTGCCAGCAGTACAGGCACAGATACGCAGTATCTT. Translated: CASSTGTDTQYL.

This clonotype was picked up one time. The CDR3 here is CASSEAGGQPQHF. The CDR3 region has the DNA TGTGCCAGCAGTGAAGCAGGAGGACAGCCCCAGCATTTT. The rearrangement joins TRBV2 to TRBJ1-5, with D uncertain. CDR1 SNHLY and CDR2 FYNNEI come from the germline V gene. V was clipped by 0 bases and J by 7 bases, with 7 bases between them. The CDR3 sequence is 13 residues long.

This CDR3 reads CASSPYRANYGYTF. As DNA, the CDR3 is TGTGCCAGTAGCCCTTACCGGGCCAACTATGGCTACACCTTC. The V gene is TRBV19, the J gene TRBJ1-2; the D is unclear. Trimming stripped 6 bases from V and 2 bases from J, with 13 bases between. CDR3 length equals 14 residues. The germline V gene encodes CDR1 LNHDA and CDR2 SQIVND (reference sequence).

This clonotype is labeled medium-sized. The chain is built from TRBV20-1 and TRBJ2-5; tentatively, D is TRBD1 (7 bases). V was trimmed by 6 bases and J by 9 bases, leaving 23 bases between them. Germline loops: CDR1 DFQATT, CDR2 SNEGSKA (reference sequence). The CDR3 spans 14 residues. CDR3 region: CSATEPGQRRAQYF. The DNA for the CDR3 is TGCAGTGCCACAGAGCCGGGACAGCGGAGGGCCCAGTACTTC.

DNA of the CDR3: TGTGCCAGCGTCCTTACCGGTTCCGAGACCCAGTACTTC. Its translation: CASVLTGSETQYF. V is TRBV5-6 and J is TRBJ2-5; no firm D call. Germline V lookup: CDR1 SGHDT, CDR2 YYEEEE. Trimming stripped 7 bases from V and 5 bases from J, with 15 bases between. This CDR3 spans 13 amino acids.

CDR3 DNA: TGTGCCAGCAGTCCCTACGTCTGGGGGAACGAGCAGTACTTC. The encoded protein is CASSPYVWGNEQYF. The chain combines TRBV6-1 with TRBJ2-7; possibly TRBD1 or TRBD2 for D (5 bases each). Germline values: CDR1 MNHNS, CDR2 SASEGT. Deletions cut 5 bases from V and 5 bases from J, with 16 bases between. The CDR3 runs to 14 residues.

The chain links TRBV6-2 or TRBV6-3 to TRBJ2-1; perhaps D is TRBD1 or TRBD2 (5 bases each). The CDR3 totals 15 residues. The germline V gene has CDR1 MNHEY and CDR2 SVGEGT. V was shortened by 0 bases and J by 6 bases, with 12 bases between the two germline ends. The CDR3 is CASSYSRGGINEQFF. The CDR3 DNA is TGTGCCAGCAGTTACTCGAGGGGTGGGATCAATGAGCAGTTCTTC.

As regards this clonotype: Since the CDR3 does not end with the conserved phenylalanine or tryptophan, this likely comes from a read error. The V call is TRBV10-1, the J call TRBJ2-7; D not resolved. CDR1 and CDR2 (germline): WNHNN, SYGVQD (reference sequence). V lost 4 bases, J lost 6 bases, and 13 bases lay in between. The CDR3 has 13 amino acids. The CDR3 sequence is CASSVGLALEQYL. In nucleotides, the CDR3 is TGCGCCAGCAGTGTTGGTTTAGCTCTCGAGCAGTACCTC.